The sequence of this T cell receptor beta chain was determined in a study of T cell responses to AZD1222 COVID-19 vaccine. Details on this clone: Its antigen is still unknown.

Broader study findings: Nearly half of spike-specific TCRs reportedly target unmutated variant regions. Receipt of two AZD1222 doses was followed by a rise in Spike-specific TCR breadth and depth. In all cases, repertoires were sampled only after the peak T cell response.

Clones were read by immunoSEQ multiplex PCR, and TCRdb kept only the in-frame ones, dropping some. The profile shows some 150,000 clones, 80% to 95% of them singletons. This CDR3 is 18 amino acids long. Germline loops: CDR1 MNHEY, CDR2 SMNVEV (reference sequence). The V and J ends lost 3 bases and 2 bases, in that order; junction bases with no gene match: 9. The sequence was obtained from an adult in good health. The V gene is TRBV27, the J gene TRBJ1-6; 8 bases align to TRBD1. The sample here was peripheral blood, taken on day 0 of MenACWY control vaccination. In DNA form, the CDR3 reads TGTGCCAGCAGTTTGATACAGGGGGGCTCAGCCTATAATTCACCCCTCCACTTT. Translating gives CASSLIQGGSAYNSPLHF.